The source of this TCR beta chain is a study of blood T cell repertoires in COVID-19. Study-wide context: Sites in the United States, Italy and Spain provided acute and convalescent COVID-19 samples. PBMCs, B-cell-depleted T cells, or T cells were the source of the cDNA or gDNA that made up the material.

V trimming: 7 bases; J trimming: 6 bases; junction bases outside the gene matches: 10. Germline loops: CDR1 MDHEN, CDR2 SYDVKM. The CDR3 contains 15 residues. Original processing notes: Researchers report that nucleated cell counts were estimated from reference gene primer amplification. Clones were sequenced by immunoSEQ multiplex PCR, and TCRdb holds only the in-frame ones, with some missing. For V, J and clone size, that table is used; D and trimming come from the DNA. The sample yields hundreds of thousands of clones, 82% seen once. The sequencing sample was made of peripheral blood. The rearrangement links TRBV28 to TRBJ1-5, with 9 nucleotides matching TRBD1. The sequence came from a woman of 80 years or more with active or convalescent COVID-19. The CDR3 reads CASTPQGAPRQPQHF. In DNA form, the CDR3 reads TGTGCCAGCACCCCACAGGGGGCGCCCCGTCAGCCCCAGCATTTT.